This T cell receptor (beta chain) derives from a study of cytomegalovirus exposure and HLA in healthy donors. Study outcomes and limitations: A missense variant in DCLRE1C was later tied to TCR beta V- and J-gene trimming. Evidence from a later analysis indicated that most CMV-associated TCR beta chains looked HLA-restricted.

The CDR3 is made up of 11 amino acids. The germline gives CDR1 DFQATT, CDR2 SNEGSKA (reference sequence). V lost 5 bases and J lost 6, with 11 bases in between. Primers for the PCR totalled 60 Vbeta and 13 Jbeta. The repertoire was sequenced with immunoSEQ multiplex PCR; TCRdb's copy has only in-frame clones and lacks some. The table records approximately 110,000 clones, over 70% of them present only once. With respect to this clone: The antigen is not known.

The receptor was isolated from a middle-aged woman in good health and CMV-seropositive. The J gene is TRBJ2-7, the V gene TRBV20-1, with D perhaps matching TRBD2 (5 bases). The sample taken for sequencing was PBMCs. The CDR3 here is CSAFERREQYF. CDR3 DNA: TGCAGTGCTTTCGAGCGGCGCGAGCAGTACTTC.